The 22 T cell receptor beta chains below come from one sample, sequenced in a study of OX40 agonist ivuxolimab in advanced cancers. The table came from immunoSEQ multiplex PCR; TCRdb's copy has only in-frame clones and leaves some out. In the table there are 73,000 or so clones, about 80% of which are singletons. The sample consisted of CD4+ or CD8+ T cells sorted from blood, taken in a trial of the OX40 agonist ivuxolimab. These receptors all stem from an adult with an advanced solid tumor such as melanoma, head and neck, liver or kidney cancer.

V gene TRBV27 combines with J gene TRBJ1-2, with D uncertain. CDR1 MNHEY and CDR2 SMNVEV come from the germline V gene (reference sequence). Deletions cut 5 bases from V and 1 base from J, with 20 bases between. The CDR3 is 17 amino acids. The CDR3 loop reads CASSPRTSWAVNYGYTF. CDR3 coding DNA: TGTGCCAGCAGTCCCCGGACCAGTTGGGCCGTTAACTATGGCTACACCTTC.

The V call is TRBV6-5, the J call TRBJ1-6; TRBD1 is a possible D gene (6 bases). The CDR3 contains 15 residues. Germline V CDR1 and CDR2: MNHEY, SVGAGI. The germline V and J ends were trimmed by 5 bases and 12 bases, with 20 bases remaining between them. The CDR3 spells CASSKGAGDGRPLHF. The CDR3 DNA follows: TGTGCCAGCAGTAAAGGGGCAGGGGATGGCCGACCCCTCCACTTT.

The V call is TRBV7-2, the J call TRBJ1-2; D is perhaps TRBD1 (5 bases). The CDR3 is 12 amino acids. The germline V gene encodes CDR1 SGHTA and CDR2 FQGNSA. The V end lost 3 bases, the J end lost 5 bases, and 7 bases lay between the germline ends. As DNA, the CDR3 is TGTGCCAGCAGCTTGGACATGTATGGCTACACCTTC. Protein sequence: CASSLDMYGYTF.

V and J are TRBV7-2 and TRBJ2-5; the D is unclear. This CDR3 is built from 13 residues. Germline CDR1 SGHTA, CDR2 FQGNSA. The germline V and J ends were trimmed by 8 bases and 2 bases, with 12 bases remaining between them. The CDR3: CASATVFQETQYF. CDR3 nucleotides: TGTGCCAGCGCTACAGTCTTTCAAGAGACCCAGTACTTC.

This sequence joins TRBV4-1 and TRBJ2-5; 8 positions match TRBD1. The germline gives CDR1 MGHRA, CDR2 YSYEKL. The CDR3 sequence is 14 residues long. J lost 5 bases, V lost 2 bases, and 4 bases had no gene match. CDR3 sequence (DNA): TGCGCCAGCAGCCAACCGGACAGGGAGGAGACCCAGTACTTC. Translating gives CASSQPDREETQYF.

The J gene is TRBJ2-3, the V gene TRBV11-1; 7 bases align to TRBD2. J lost 2 bases, V lost 5 bases, and 7 bases had no gene match. Germline CDR1 and CDR2: SGHAT and FQDESV (reference sequence). The length of the CDR3 is 15 residues. The CDR3 loop is CASSKGAGDTDTQYF. CDR3 DNA sequence: TGTGCCAGCAGCAAAGGGGCGGGGGACACAGATACGCAGTATTTT. The complete variable domain, with remaining parts taken from reference TRBV11-1 and TRBJ2-3, reads EAEVAQSPRYKITEKSQAVAFWCDPISGHATLYWYRQILGQGPELLVQFQDESVVDDSQLPKDRFSAERLKGVDSTLKIQPAELGDSAMYLCASSKGAGDTDTQYFGPGTRLTVL.

The V and J genes are TRBV27 and TRBJ2-3; TRBD1 might be the D (6 bases). Germline CDR1 is MNHEY and CDR2 is SMNVEV (reference sequence). Trimming shortened V by 6 bases and J by 2 bases, and 12 bases separated the two germline ends. The CDR3 runs to 14 residues. The CDR3 reads CASRDRGFTDTQYF. The CDR3 nucleotides read TGTGCCAGCAGGGACAGAGGGTTCACAGATACGCAGTATTTT.

The chain combines TRBV5-1 with TRBJ1-5; D not certain. Between the trimmed V and J ends, which lost 5 bases and 4 bases, there was a span of 1 base. Germline values: CDR1 SGHRS, CDR2 YFSETQ. The CDR3 totals 10 residues. CDR3 in amino acids: CASRNQPQHF. The CDR3 nucleotides are TGCGCCAGCAGGAATCAGCCCCAGCATTTT.

The V gene is TRBV2, the J gene TRBJ1-2; a possible D gene is TRBD1 (6 bases). The CDR3 extends over 14 amino acids. Trimming took 6 bases from V and 4 from J, leaving 15 bases between them. Germline V gene lookup returns CDR1 SNHLY and CDR2 FYNNEI. The CDR3 sequence: CASRDDRSPYGYTF. CDR3 bases: TGTGCCAGCAGAGACGACAGGAGCCCCTATGGCTACACCTTC.

The chain links TRBV10-2 to TRBJ2-3, with D perhaps matching TRBD2 (7 bases). Germline CDR1 and CDR2: WSHSY and SAAADI. CDR3 length: 13 residues. V lost 6 bases and J lost 6, with 13 bases in between. CDR3: CASRDKGGDTQYF. CDR3 DNA: TGCGCCAGCAGGGACAAGGGGGGGGATACGCAGTATTTT.

The chain combines TRBV9 with TRBJ1-3; the D is unclear. The CDR3 is 15 residues long. Between the trimmed V and J ends, which lost 4 bases and 0 bases, there was a span of 11 bases. Germline CDR1 and CDR2: SGDLS and YYNGEE. The CDR3 sequence is CASSQLVSSGNTIYF. The CDR3 bases are TGTGCCAGCAGCCAACTAGTGAGCTCTGGAAACACCATATATTTT.

CDR3 in DNA: TGTGCCAGCAGCTTAGGACAGGGTAATGGCTACACCTTC. It specifies CASSLGQGNGYTF. The chain is built from TRBV7-6 and TRBJ1-2; the match to TRBD1 covers 7 bases. The ends lost 1 base at V and 6 bases at J; junction bases unmatched: 2. The CDR3 runs 13 residues. Germline V gene sequence: CDR1 SGHVS, CDR2 FNYEAQ.

The J gene is TRBJ2-7, the V gene TRBV11-2, with D hard to call. CDR3 length: 13 amino acids. The V gene lost 3 bases and the J gene lost 5 bases, with 11 bases spanning the gap. In germline, CDR1 is SGHAT, CDR2 FQNNGV. CDR3 bases: TGTGCCAGCAGCTTCCCTCCGGGCCACGAGCAGTACTTC. Amino acids: CASSFPPGHEQYF.

The chain carries TRBV7-3 and TRBJ2-5, with D hard to call. V shed 2 bases and J shed 5 bases, with 9 bases lying between them. This CDR3 has 13 amino acids. Germline assignment: CDR1 SGHTA and CDR2 FQGTGA. The CDR3 DNA is TGTGCCAGCAGCTTATTTGTGTCGGAGACCCAGTACTTC. It translates to CASSLFVSETQYF.

The CDR3 coding sequence is TGTGCCAGCAGTGTTAACAATCAGCCCCAGCATTTT. Translated, it gives CASSVNNQPQHF. The chain recombines TRBV7-9 with TRBJ1-5; unclear D gene. The CDR3 length is 12 residues. In germline, CDR1 is SEHNR, CDR2 FQNEAQ (reference sequence). Between the trimmed V and J ends, which lost 6 bases and 3 bases, there was a span of 6 bases.

This clone was recorded only once. An end of the junction differs from the germline gene, which may be a read error. For the CDR3, the DNA is TGTACCAGCAGTTATAAGGAGGGAGGCTATGGCTACACCTTC. It translates to CTSSYKEGGYGYTF. V and J are TRBV6-6 and TRBJ1-2, with D uncertain. The CDR3 loop spans 14 amino acids. Germline assignment: CDR1 MNHNY and CDR2 SVGAGI (reference sequence).

This rearrangement joins TRBV7-2 to TRBJ2-5; D gene unclear. The CDR3 totals 15 residues. Trimming removed 5 bases from V and 5 bases from J, with 18 bases in between. Germline CDR1 SGHTA, CDR2 FQGNSA. The CDR3, as DNA: TGTGCCAGCAGCCCCCGCCGCACCTCCCAGGAGACCCAGTACTTC. Amino acids: CASSPRRTSQETQYF.

The V gene is TRBV10-3, the J gene TRBJ2-3; D ambiguous. The V gene's germline CDR1 is ENHRY and CDR2 SYGVKD. V lost 3 bases, J lost 1 base, and 5 bases lay in between. There are 13 residues in the CDR3. The CDR3 nucleotides read TGTGCCATCAGTGAAGGCGGCACAGATACGCAGTATTTT. Protein product: CAISEGGTDTQYF.

This chain links TRBV11-2 with TRBJ2-7; D may be TRBD1 (6 bases). The V end was cut by 5 bases, the J end by 3 bases, with 23 bases between. This CDR3 contains 17 residues. Germline V gives CDR1 SGHAT, CDR2 FQNNGV. The DNA for the CDR3 is TGTGCCAGCAGCCCAAGAGGGGGATCTGGGGGCCACTACGAGCAGTACTTC. It is translated as CASSPRGGSGGHYEQYF.

This chain connects TRBV6-6 to TRBJ2-7; TRBD1 matches at 10 bases. The junction had 3 bases not matched to a gene; V was cut back by 7 bases and J by 3 bases. Looked up from germline, CDR1 is MNHNY and CDR2 is SVGAGI (reference sequence). The CDR3 consists of 13 residues. CDR3 sequence: CASTGTGVYEQYF. The CDR3 nucleotides are TGTGCCAGCACCGGGACAGGGGTCTACGAGCAGTACTTC.

The rearrangement joins TRBV6-5 to TRBJ1-5; 9 bases match TRBD1. CDR3 length: 15 amino acids. V was clipped by 5 bases and J by 4 bases; unmatched bases: 6. Germline CDR1 and CDR2: MNHEY and SVGAGI. CDR3 sequence reads: CASSPGQGGNQPQHF. CDR3 nucleotide sequence: TGTGCCAGCAGTCCGGGACAGGGAGGAAATCAGCCCCAGCATTTT.

At least ten counts were recorded for this clone. This sequence joins TRBV11-1 and TRBJ1-1; 7 bases are a match to TRBD1. The CDR3 is 17 amino acids. With 3 bases clipped from V and 0 bases from J, the junction kept 10 bases outside the gene matches. Germline assignment: CDR1 SGHAT and CDR2 FQDESV (reference sequence). The CDR3 is CASSFPQGGNLNTEAFF. CDR3 nucleotides: TGTGCCAGCAGCTTTCCTCAGGGGGGAAACCTGAACACTGAAGCTTTCTTT.